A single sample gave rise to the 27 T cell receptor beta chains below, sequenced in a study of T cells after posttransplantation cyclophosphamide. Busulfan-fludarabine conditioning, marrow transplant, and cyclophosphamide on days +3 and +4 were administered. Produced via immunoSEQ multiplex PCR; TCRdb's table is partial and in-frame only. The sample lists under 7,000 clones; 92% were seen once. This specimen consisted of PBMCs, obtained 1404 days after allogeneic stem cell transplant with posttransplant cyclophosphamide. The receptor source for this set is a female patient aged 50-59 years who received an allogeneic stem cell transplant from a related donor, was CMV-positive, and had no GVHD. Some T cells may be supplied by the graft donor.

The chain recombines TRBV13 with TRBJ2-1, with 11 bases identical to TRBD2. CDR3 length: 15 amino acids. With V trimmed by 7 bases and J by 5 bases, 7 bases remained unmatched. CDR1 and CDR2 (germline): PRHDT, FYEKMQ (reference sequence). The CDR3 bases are TGTGCCAGCAACTTCTTGACTAGCGGGGACAATGAGCAGTTCTTC. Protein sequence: CASNFLTSGDNEQFF.

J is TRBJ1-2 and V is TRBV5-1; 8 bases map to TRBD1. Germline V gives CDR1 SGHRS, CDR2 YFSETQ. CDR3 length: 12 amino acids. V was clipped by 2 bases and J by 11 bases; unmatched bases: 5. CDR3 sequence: CASSFDRGEYTF. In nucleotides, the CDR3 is TGCGCCAGCAGCTTCGACAGGGGTGAATACACCTTC. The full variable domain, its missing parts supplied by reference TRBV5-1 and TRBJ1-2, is KAGVTQTPRYLIKTRGQQVTLSCSPISGHRSVSWYQQTPGQGLQFLFEYFSETQRNKGNFPGRFSGRQFSNSRSEMNVSTLELGDSALYLCASSFDRGEYTFGSGTRLTVV.

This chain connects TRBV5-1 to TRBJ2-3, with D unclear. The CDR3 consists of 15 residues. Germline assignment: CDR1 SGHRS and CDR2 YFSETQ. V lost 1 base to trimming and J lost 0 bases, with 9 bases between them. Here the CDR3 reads CASSLSGASTDTQYF. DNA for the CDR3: TGCGCCAGCAGCTTGAGTGGAGCTAGCACAGATACGCAGTATTTT.

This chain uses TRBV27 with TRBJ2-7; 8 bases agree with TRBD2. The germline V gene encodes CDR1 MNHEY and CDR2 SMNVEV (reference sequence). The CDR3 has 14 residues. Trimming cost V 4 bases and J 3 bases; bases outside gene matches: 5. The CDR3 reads CASSSAGVYYEQYF. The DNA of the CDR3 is TGTGCCAGCAGTTCAGCGGGAGTATACTACGAGCAGTACTTC.

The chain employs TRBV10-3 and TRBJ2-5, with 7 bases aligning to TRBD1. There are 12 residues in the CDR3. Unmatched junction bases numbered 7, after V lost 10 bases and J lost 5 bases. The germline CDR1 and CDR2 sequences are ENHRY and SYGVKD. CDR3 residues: CATRQGLETQYF. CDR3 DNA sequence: TGTGCCACCAGACAGGGTTTGGAGACCCAGTACTTC.

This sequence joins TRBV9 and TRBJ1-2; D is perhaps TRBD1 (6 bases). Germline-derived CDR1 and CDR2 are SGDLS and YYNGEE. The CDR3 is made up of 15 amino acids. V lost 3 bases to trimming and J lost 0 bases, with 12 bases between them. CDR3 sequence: CASSERTVANYGYTF. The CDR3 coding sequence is TGTGCCAGCAGCGAAAGGACAGTAGCTAACTATGGCTACACCTTC.

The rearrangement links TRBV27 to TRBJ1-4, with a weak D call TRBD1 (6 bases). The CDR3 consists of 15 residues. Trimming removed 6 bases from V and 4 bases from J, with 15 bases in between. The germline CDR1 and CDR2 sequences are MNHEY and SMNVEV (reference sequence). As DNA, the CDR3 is TGTGCCAGCAGCGTTCTCTGGGACATTAATGAAAAACTGTTTTTT. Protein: CASSVLWDINEKLFF.

The CDR3, as DNA: TGTGCCAGCAGCCCCGGTTGGGGGGGGGCTCGAACTGAAGCTTTCTTT. It yields the protein CASSPGWGGARTEAFF. This chain links TRBV7-8 with TRBJ1-1; TRBD1 might be the D (6 bases). This CDR3 has 16 residues. CDR1 is SGHVS, CDR2 FQNEAQ, per germline. With 5 bases removed from V and 5 bases from J, the gap between germline ends came to 21 bases.

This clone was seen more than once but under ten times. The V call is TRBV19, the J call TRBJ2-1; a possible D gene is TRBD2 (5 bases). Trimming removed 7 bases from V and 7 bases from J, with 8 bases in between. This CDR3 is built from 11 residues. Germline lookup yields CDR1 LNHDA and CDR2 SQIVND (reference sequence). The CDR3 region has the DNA TGTGCCAGTACGAGGAGGAATGAGCAGTTCTTC. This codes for CASTRRNEQFF.

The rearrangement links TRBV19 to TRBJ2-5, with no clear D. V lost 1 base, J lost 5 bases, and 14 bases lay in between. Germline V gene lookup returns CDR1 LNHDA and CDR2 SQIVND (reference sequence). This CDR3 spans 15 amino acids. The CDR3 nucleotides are TGTGCCAGTAGTATAGGCCTAGTGGAACGCGAGACCCAGTACTTC. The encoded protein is CASSIGLVERETQYF.

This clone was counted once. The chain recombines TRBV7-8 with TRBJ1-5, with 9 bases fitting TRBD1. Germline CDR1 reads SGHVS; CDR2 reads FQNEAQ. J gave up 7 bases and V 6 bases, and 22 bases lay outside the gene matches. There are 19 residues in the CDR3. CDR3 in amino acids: CASRLGGSRTGVIEQPQHF. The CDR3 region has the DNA TGTGCCAGCAGACTAGGGGGATCTCGGACAGGGGTTATCGAGCAGCCCCAGCATTTT. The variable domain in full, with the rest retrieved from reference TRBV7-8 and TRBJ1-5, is GAGVSQSPRYKVAKRGQDVALRCDPISGHVSLFWYQQALGQGPEFLTYFQNEAQLDKSGLPSDRFFAERPEGSVSTLKIQRTQQEDSAVYLCASRLGGSRTGVIEQPQHFGDGTRLSIL.

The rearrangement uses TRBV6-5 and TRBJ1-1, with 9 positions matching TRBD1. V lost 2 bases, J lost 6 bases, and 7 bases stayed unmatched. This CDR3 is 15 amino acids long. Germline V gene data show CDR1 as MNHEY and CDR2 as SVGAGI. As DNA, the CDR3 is TGTGCCAGCAGTTACCGGTTGGACAGGGGCCCTGAAGCTTTCTTT. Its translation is CASSYRLDRGPEAFF.

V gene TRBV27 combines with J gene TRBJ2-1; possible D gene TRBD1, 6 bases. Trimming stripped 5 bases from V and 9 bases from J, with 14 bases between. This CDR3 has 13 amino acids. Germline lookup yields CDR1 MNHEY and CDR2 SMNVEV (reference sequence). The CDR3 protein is CASSPTDRFEQFF. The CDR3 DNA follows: TGTGCCAGCAGTCCCACCGACAGGTTTGAGCAGTTCTTC.

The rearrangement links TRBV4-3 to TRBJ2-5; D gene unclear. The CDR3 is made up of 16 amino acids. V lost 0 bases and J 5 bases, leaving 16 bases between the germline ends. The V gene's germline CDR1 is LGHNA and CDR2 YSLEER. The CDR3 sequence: CASSQDYLTFYETQYF. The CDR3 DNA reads TGCGCCAGCAGCCAAGACTATCTGACTTTCTATGAGACCCAGTACTTC.

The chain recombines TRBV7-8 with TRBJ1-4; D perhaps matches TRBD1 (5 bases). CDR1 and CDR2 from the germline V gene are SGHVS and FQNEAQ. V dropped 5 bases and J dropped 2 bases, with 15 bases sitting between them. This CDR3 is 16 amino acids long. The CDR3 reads CASSLHYRGTNEKLFF. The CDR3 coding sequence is TGTGCCAGCAGCCTCCACTATAGGGGCACTAATGAAAAACTGTTTTTT.

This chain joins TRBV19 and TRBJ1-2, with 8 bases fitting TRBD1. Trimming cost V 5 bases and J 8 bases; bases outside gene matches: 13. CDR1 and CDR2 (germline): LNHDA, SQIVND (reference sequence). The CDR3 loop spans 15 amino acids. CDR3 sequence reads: CASSRTGGSGKGYTF. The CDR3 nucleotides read TGTGCCAGTAGTCGTACAGGGGGGAGTGGTAAGGGCTACACCTTC.

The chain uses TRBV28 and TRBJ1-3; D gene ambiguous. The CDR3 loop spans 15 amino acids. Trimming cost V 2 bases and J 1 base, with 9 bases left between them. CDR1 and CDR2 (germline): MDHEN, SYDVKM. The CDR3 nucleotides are TGTGCCAGCAGTTTAGGCATATCGTCTGGAAACACCATATATTTT. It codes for CASSLGISSGNTIYF.

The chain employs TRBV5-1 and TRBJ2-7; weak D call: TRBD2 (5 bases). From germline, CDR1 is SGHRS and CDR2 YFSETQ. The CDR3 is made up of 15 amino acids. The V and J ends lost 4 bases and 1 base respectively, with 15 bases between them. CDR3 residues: CASSPKTTSSYEQYF. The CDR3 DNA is TGCGCCAGCAGCCCCAAGACAACTAGTTCCTACGAGCAGTACTTC.

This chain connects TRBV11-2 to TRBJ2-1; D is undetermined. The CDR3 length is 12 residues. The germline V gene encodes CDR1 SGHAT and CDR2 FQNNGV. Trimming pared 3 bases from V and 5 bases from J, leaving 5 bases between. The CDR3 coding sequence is TGTGCCAGCAGCTTTGGCCACAATGAGCAGTTCTTC. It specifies CASSFGHNEQFF.

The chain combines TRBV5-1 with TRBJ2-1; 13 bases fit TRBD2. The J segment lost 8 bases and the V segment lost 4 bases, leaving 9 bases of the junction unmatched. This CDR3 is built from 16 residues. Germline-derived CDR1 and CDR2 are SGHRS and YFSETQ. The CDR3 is CASSGRTSGSGYEQFF. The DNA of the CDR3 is TGCGCCAGCAGCGGTCGGACTAGCGGGAGTGGGTATGAGCAGTTCTTC.

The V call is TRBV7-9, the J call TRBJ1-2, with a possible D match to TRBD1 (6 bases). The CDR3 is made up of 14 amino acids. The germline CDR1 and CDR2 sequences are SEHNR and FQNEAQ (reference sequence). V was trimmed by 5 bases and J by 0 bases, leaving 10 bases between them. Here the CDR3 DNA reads TGTGCCAGCAGCCCCGGGACATCTAACTATGGCTACACCTTC. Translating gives CASSPGTSNYGYTF.

The chain's CDR3 is CASSWDLAGGLADTQYF. The CDR3 nucleotides read TGTGCCAGCAGCTGGGACCTAGCGGGAGGTCTGGCAGATACGCAGTATTTT. V is TRBV5-8 and J is TRBJ2-3, with 11 nucleotides matching TRBD2. V lost 3 bases, J lost 4 bases, and 10 bases stayed unmatched. The CDR3 is made up of 17 amino acids. Germline assignment: CDR1 SGHTS and CDR2 YDEGEE. Based on the CDR3 plus reference TRBV5-8 and TRBJ2-3, the full variable domain is EAGVTQSPTHLIKTRGQQATLRCSPISGHTSVYWYQQALGLGLQFLLWYDEGEERNRGNFPPRFSGRQFPNYSSELNVNALELEDSALYLCASSWDLAGGLADTQYFGPGTRLTVL.

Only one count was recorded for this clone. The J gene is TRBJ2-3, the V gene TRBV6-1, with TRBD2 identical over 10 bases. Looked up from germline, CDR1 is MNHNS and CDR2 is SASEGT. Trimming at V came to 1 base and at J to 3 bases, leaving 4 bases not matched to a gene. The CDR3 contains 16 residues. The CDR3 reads CASSEGYSGRTDTQYF. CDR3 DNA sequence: TGTGCCAGCAGTGAAGGTTATAGCGGGAGGACAGATACGCAGTATTTT.

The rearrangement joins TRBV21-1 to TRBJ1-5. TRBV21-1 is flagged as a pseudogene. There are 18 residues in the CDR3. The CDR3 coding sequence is TGTGCCAGCAACCTAGCCATCGGGGTGGGGAAGAGCAATCAGCCCCAGCATTTT. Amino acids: CASNLAIGVGKSNQPQHF.

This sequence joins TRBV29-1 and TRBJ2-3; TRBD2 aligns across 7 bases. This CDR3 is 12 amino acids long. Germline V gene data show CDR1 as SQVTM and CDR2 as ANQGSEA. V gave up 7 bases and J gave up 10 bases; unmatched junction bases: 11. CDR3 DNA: TGCAGCGCGAGCAGGACTAGAGGTCCGCAGTATTTT. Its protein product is CSASRTRGPQYF.

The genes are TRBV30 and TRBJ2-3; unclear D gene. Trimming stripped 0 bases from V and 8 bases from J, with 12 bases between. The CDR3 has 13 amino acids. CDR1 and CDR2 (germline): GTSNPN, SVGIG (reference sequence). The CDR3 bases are TGTGCCTGGAGTGTAATCTCTACGGGTACGCAGTATTTT. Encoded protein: CAWSVISTGTQYF.

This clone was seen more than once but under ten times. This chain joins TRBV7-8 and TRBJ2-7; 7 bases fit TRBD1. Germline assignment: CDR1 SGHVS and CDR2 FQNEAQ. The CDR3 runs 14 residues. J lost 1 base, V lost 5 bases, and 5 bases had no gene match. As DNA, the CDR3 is TGTGCCAGCAGCCCCACGGGACAGTCCTACGAGCAGTACTTC. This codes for CASSPTGQSYEQYF.